Included here is one TCR beta chain sequence, with context. Its target is not known. This sample is part of a study of cytomegalovirus exposure and HLA in healthy donors. Study conclusions and caveats: Analysis performed later found 16,000 or so TCR beta sequences associated with HLA alleles at 0.05 false discovery rate. A previous analysis found most TCR beta V segments productive roughly 87% or roughly 30% of the time.

Nominally healthy donors were sampled, though unrecorded immune exposures were likely. Germline lookup yields CDR1 SNHLY and CDR2 FYNNEI. Trimming removed 6 bases from V and 6 bases from J; junction bases left unmatched: 5. The CDR3 length is 12 residues. PCR primers comprised 60 Vbeta and 13 Jbeta primers. The method was immunoSEQ multiplex PCR; TCRdb's version includes in-frame clones alone and lacks a portion of them. The sample has over 130,000 clones, 79% seen once. The V and J genes are TRBV2 and TRBJ2-7; 7 nucleotides line up with TRBD1. The sequencing sample was made of PBMCs. The clonotype comes from a man aged 50-60 years in good health and CMV-seropositive. This chain's CDR3 is CASRDTGVEQYF. The CDR3 DNA sequence: TGTGCCAGCAGGGACACAGGGGTCGAGCAGTACTTC.